Following are 31 T cell receptor beta chains from one sample sequenced in a study of immune heterogeneity within non-small cell lung tumors. A first 10-cycle multiplex round used 32 V-gene and 13 J-gene primers on TCR beta CDR3. TCRdb called the multiplex PCR reads again in MiXCR, with one record for every CDR3 protein. In the table there are approximately 14,000 distinct CDR3 sequences, approximately 26% of which are singletons. Bulk tumor genomic DNA served as template, at roughly 600 ng per sample. During surgery, several far-apart biopsies were obtained from every primary tumor. Undergoing curative surgery were patients whose non-small cell lung cancer was untreated and newly diagnosed. Material: lung tumor tissue. The origin of the receptors is a man aged 35 to 55 with non-small cell lung cancer.

Relative to its sample, this clonotype is medium-sized. The chain combines TRBV6-2 or TRBV6-3 with TRBJ2-1, with no clear D. There are 13 residues in the CDR3. V gave up 7 bases and J gave up 0 bases, with 7 bases separating them. CDR1 is MNHEY, CDR2 SVGEGT, per germline. Here the CDR3 reads CASNSPSYNEQFF. In nucleotides, the CDR3 is TGTGCCAGCAATAGTCCCTCCTACAATGAGCAGTTCTTC.

This clonotype has only a few counts. The CDR3 nucleotides read TGTGCCAGCAGCGCCCGCACGCGTCTAGGAAACACCATATATTTT. Its translation: CASSARTRLGNTIYF. V and J are TRBV7-8 and TRBJ1-3; no clear D gene. In germline, CDR1 is SGHVS, CDR2 FQNEAQ. Deletions cut 5 bases from V and 4 bases from J, with 15 bases between. CDR3 length: 15 amino acids.

This clonotype was found a few times. The rearrangement joins TRBV10-3 to TRBJ1-1; 7 bases map to TRBD1. V lost 10 bases, J lost 0 bases, and 8 bases stayed unmatched. In germline, CDR1 is ENHRY, CDR2 SYGVKD. The CDR3 contains 14 residues. The CDR3 is CATQGRGVNTEAFF. DNA for the CDR3: TGTGCCACACAGGGGCGAGGGGTGAACACTGAAGCTTTCTTT.

The table lists this clonotype with a few counts. The chain uses TRBV4-3 and TRBJ2-7; 11 bases line up with TRBD1. With V trimmed by 0 bases and J by 3 bases, 4 bases remained unmatched. Germline V gene lookup returns CDR1 LGHNA and CDR2 YSLEER. The CDR3 sequence is 16 residues long. Here the CDR3 reads CASSQDWGTGGYEQYF. The DNA for the CDR3 is TGCGCCAGCAGCCAAGATTGGGGGACAGGGGGCTACGAGCAGTACTTC.

The table lists this clonotype with a few counts. The chain has TRBV3-1 and TRBJ2-5, with TRBD2 identical over 10 bases. V dropped 1 base and J dropped 3; count of bases not matched to a gene: 11. This CDR3 comprises 18 residues. Germline values: CDR1 LGHDT, CDR2 YNNKEL (reference sequence). CDR3 sequence reads: CASSQAFFSGRPEETQYF. CDR3 coding DNA: TGTGCCAGCAGCCAAGCCTTTTTTAGCGGGAGGCCAGAAGAGACCCAGTACTTC.

This clonotype was seen ten or more times. J is TRBJ2-1 and V is TRBV4-1, with 10 bases that match TRBD2. CDR3 length: 19 amino acids. Trimming at V came to 0 bases and at J to 4 bases, leaving 12 bases not matched to a gene. CDR1 is MGHRA and CDR2 is YSYEKL in the germline V gene. The DNA for the CDR3 is TGCGCCAGCAGCCAAGAAGCCTCCCGAGCTAGCGGGGGATACAATGAGCAGTTCTTC. This translates into CASSQEASRASGGYNEQFF.

The chain employs TRBV12-3 or TRBV12-4 and TRBJ2-3; no clear D. Trimming cost V 5 bases and J 9 bases, with 15 bases left between them. The CDR3 contains 13 residues. CDR3 nucleotides: TGTGCCAGCAGTCCTCCCCATTTGCAGACGCAGTATTTT. This gives the protein CASSPPHLQTQYF.

At least ten counts were recorded for this clonotype. This sequence joins TRBV2 and TRBJ1-4, with D uncertain. CDR1 and CDR2 (germline): SNHLY, FYNNEI. V lost 6 bases, J lost 0 bases, and 8 bases lay in between. The CDR3 is 14 residues long. The CDR3 nucleotides read TGTGCCAGCAGGGGAGAAGCAACTAATGAAAAACTGTTTTTT. Its protein product is CASRGEATNEKLFF. The full variable domain, rest sourced from reference TRBV2 and TRBJ1-4, is EPEVTQTPSHQVTQMGQEVILRCVPISNHLYFYWYRQILGQKVEFLVSFYNNEISEKSEIFDDQFSVERPDGSNFTLKIRSTKLEDSAMYFCASRGEATNEKLFFGSGTQLSVL.

Worth noting for this clonotype: This may be a read error, as it is one base from a much larger clone. The J gene is TRBJ2-1, the V gene TRBV27; D not certain. Trimming removed 8 bases from V and 5 bases from J, with 10 bases in between. Per the germline V gene, CDR1 is MNHEY and CDR2 is SMNVEV (reference sequence). The CDR3 consists of 12 residues. This CDR3 reads CASGVTDNEQFF. The CDR3 DNA sequence: TGTGCCAGCGGCGTAACAGACAATGAGCAGTTCTTC.

The V and J genes are TRBV4-1 and TRBJ2-2; 9 bases align to TRBD1. J lost 1 base, V lost 7 bases, and 7 bases had no gene match. Germline values: CDR1 MGHRA, CDR2 YSYEKL. CDR3 size: 16 residues. The DNA of the CDR3 is TGCGCCAGCAAGGGGGCGGGACAGGGGAACACCGGGGAGCTGTTTTTT. Its translation: CASKGAGQGNTGELFF.

Note on this clonotype: With a much larger clone just one base away, this may be a read error. The rearrangement links TRBV3-1 to TRBJ1-5; TRBD1 aligns across 8 bases. The CDR3 consists of 15 residues. Per the germline V gene, CDR1 is LGHDT and CDR2 is YNNKEL (reference sequence). The CDR3 DNA reads TGTGCCAGCAGTCCTGGGGCAGGGGGCAATCAGCCCCACCATTTT. Its translation: CASSPGAGGNQPHHF.

There are a few counts of this clonotype. The J gene is TRBJ2-5, the V gene TRBV4-1; 9 nucleotides agree with TRBD2. Germline V lookup: CDR1 MGHRA, CDR2 YSYEKL. This CDR3 contains 14 residues. Trimming at V came to 5 bases and at J to 4 bases, leaving 5 bases not matched to a gene. CDR3 DNA: TGCGCCAGCAGCTTGACTAGCGGAACAGAGACCCAGTACTTC. Encoded protein: CASSLTSGTETQYF.

This clonotype was seen repeatedly, ten times or more. The chain is built from TRBV6-1 and TRBJ1-5, with D unclear. CDR1 is MNHNS and CDR2 is SASEGT in the germline V gene. The CDR3 has 15 residues. Trimming pared 5 bases from V and 2 bases from J, leaving 13 bases between. CDR3 sequence (DNA): TGTGCCAGCAGTTTAACCTCGGGAGGCAATCAGCCCCAGCATTTT. Translated: CASSLTSGGNQPQHF.

With regard to this clonotype: A much larger clone differs by one base, so this may be a read error. Without the conserved terminal phenylalanine or tryptophan, this CDR3 likely stems from a read error. This chain connects TRBV10-2 to TRBJ2-7; 11 bases map to TRBD1. CDR1 and CDR2 from the germline V gene are WSHSY and SAAADI. Unmatched junction bases numbered 1, after V lost 3 bases and J lost 0 bases. The CDR3 has 15 residues. The CDR3 sequence is CASSEGTGGSYEQYS. The CDR3 DNA reads as TGCGCCAGCAGTGAAGGGACAGGGGGCTCCTACGAGCAGTACTCC.

In its sample, this clonotype was seen a few times. J is TRBJ1-1 and V is TRBV6-5; tentatively, D is TRBD1 (5 bases). CDR1 MNHEY and CDR2 SVGAGI come from the germline V gene. V was cut by 4 bases and J by 7 bases, with 7 bases left in between. This CDR3 region has 11 residues. CDR3: CASSFDSEAFF. CDR3 nucleotides: TGTGCCAGCAGTTTCGACAGTGAAGCTTTCTTT.

This clonotype came up many times. The chain couples TRBV27 to TRBJ2-7; D is unclear. The CDR3 loop spans 13 amino acids. Trimming shortened V by 3 bases and J by 5 bases, and 11 bases separated the two germline ends. Germline V CDR1 and CDR2: MNHEY, SMNVEV (reference sequence). DNA of the CDR3: TGTGCCAGCAGTTTCGGTGAGGCCCACGAGCAGTACTTC. It translates to CASSFGEAHEQYF.

This clonotype appeared a few times. This chain joins TRBV29-1 and TRBJ2-1, with 14 bases aligning to TRBD2. The J segment lost 7 bases and the V segment lost 3 bases, leaving 5 bases of the junction unmatched. The CDR3 totals 15 residues. Germline V CDR1 and CDR2: SQVTM, ANQGSEA. The CDR3 loop is CSVDAGLAGGNEQFF. The CDR3 DNA sequence: TGCAGCGTTGACGCCGGACTAGCGGGAGGTAATGAGCAGTTCTTC.

This clonotype turned up a few times. V gene TRBV20-1 combines with J gene TRBJ1-6, with 8 bases lining up with TRBD1. Germline-derived CDR1 and CDR2 are DFQATT and SNEGSKA (reference sequence). V was clipped by 4 bases and J by 9 bases; unmatched bases: 8. This CDR3 contains 14 residues. The CDR3 protein is CSAIPTGESSPLHF. Here the CDR3 DNA reads TGCAGTGCTATCCCGACAGGGGAGAGTTCACCCCTCCACTTT.

The gene calls are TRBV7-9 and TRBJ1-2, with TRBD1 identical over 7 bases. This CDR3 is built from 17 residues. J was trimmed by 8 bases and V by 5 bases; bases with no gene match: 20. Germline V CDR1 and CDR2: SEHNR, FQNEAQ (reference sequence). CDR3 DNA sequence: TGTGCCAGCAGCCGAAATGTGGACAGGCGGCGCGTGGGAGGCTACACCTTC. It is translated as CASSRNVDRRRVGGYTF. Supplemented by reference TRBV7-9 and TRBJ1-2, the full variable domain reads DTGVSQNPRHKITKRGQNVTFRCDPISEHNRLYWYRQTLGQGPEFLTYFQNEAQLEKSRLLSDRFSAERPKGSFSTLEIQRTEQGDSAMYLCASSRNVDRRRVGGYTFGSGTRLTVV.

This clonotype is termed medium-sized. This chain uses TRBV10-3 with TRBJ2-7, with TRBD1 matching over 7 bases. Germline assignment: CDR1 ENHRY and CDR2 SYGVKD. The CDR3 is 15 amino acids. Trimming at V came to 3 bases and at J to 1 base, leaving 6 bases not matched to a gene. Here the CDR3 reads CAISDPGQRSYEQYF. The CDR3 DNA is TGTGCCATCAGTGACCCGGGACAGCGTTCCTACGAGCAGTACTTC.

This clonotype was counted between two and nine times. The chain carries TRBV5-1 and TRBJ2-2; 7 bases are shared with TRBD2. The V and J ends lost 2 bases and 6 bases, in that order; junction bases with no gene match: 10. Germline assignment: CDR1 SGHRS and CDR2 YFSETQ. The CDR3 totals 16 residues. This CDR3 is CASSFSTGGKAGELFF. DNA for the CDR3: TGCGCCAGCAGCTTTTCCACCGGGGGGAAAGCCGGGGAGCTGTTTTTT.

This clonotype ranks as medium-sized. This chain links TRBV2 with TRBJ1-2; tentatively, D is TRBD1 (6 bases). The CDR3 spans 15 residues. In germline, CDR1 is SNHLY, CDR2 FYNNEI. Trimming took 5 bases from V and 2 from J, leaving 15 bases between them. Here the CDR3 DNA reads TGTGCCAGCAGTCCGCAGGGGTCCACCAACTATGGCTACACCTTC. As protein: CASSPQGSTNYGYTF.

Ten or more counts support this clonotype. The chain links TRBV20-1 to TRBJ1-2; 9 nucleotides agree with TRBD1. The V gene end was trimmed by 0 bases and the J gene end by 7 bases; junction bases not matched to a gene: 12. From germline, CDR1 is DFQATT and CDR2 SNEGSKA (reference sequence). This CDR3 comprises 16 residues. This CDR3 reads CSARDSKLRDRAGYTF. DNA for the CDR3: TGCAGTGCTAGAGACTCAAAACTCCGGGACAGGGCTGGCTACACCTTC.

This clonotype was observed a handful of times. The chain combines TRBV6-4 with TRBJ2-5; no definite D call. In germline, CDR1 is MRHNA, CDR2 SNTAGT. The CDR3 is 12 amino acids. Trimming pared 10 bases from V and 1 base from J, leaving 10 bases between. The CDR3 DNA is TGTGCCACCAGACTCTCCCAAGAGACCCAGTACTTC. Translated, it gives CATRLSQETQYF.

This clonotype has a count of ten or more. This rearrangement joins TRBV5-5 to TRBJ2-7; D not certain. CDR1 is SGHKS and CDR2 is YYEKEE in the germline V gene (reference sequence). With 1 base removed from V and 3 bases from J, the gap between germline ends came to 11 bases. The length of the CDR3 is 14 residues. The CDR3 DNA is TGTGCCAGCAGCTTGAACGGACCCTTCTACGAGCAGTACTTC. It is translated as CASSLNGPFYEQYF.

For this clonotype: One base away lies a much larger clone, so this may be a sequencing read error. This rearrangement joins TRBV25-1 to TRBJ2-6, with D possibly TRBD1 on 6 matching bases. The V and J ends lost 10 bases and 1 base respectively, with 20 bases between them. The CDR3 is 17 amino acids. CDR1 is MGHDK, CDR2 SYGVNS, per germline. The CDR3 is CAIIGGTGQSGANVLTF. CDR3 DNA sequence: TGTGCCATCATAGGAGGAACAGGGCAATCTGGGGCCAACGTCCTGACTTTC.

This clonotype was picked up many times. The CDR3 region is CASSHSDRDEQYF. In nucleotides, the CDR3 is TGCGCCAGCAGCCACTCGGACAGGGACGAGCAGTACTTC. The chain joins TRBV4-1 to TRBJ2-7, with TRBD1 matching over 8 bases. The CDR3 runs to 13 residues. V gave up 3 bases and J gave up 5 bases; unmatched junction bases: 3. Germline CDR1 and CDR2: MGHRA and YSYEKL.

Comments on this clonotype: A much larger clone lies one base from this, so it may be a read error. The chain links TRBV5-1 to TRBJ1-4, with 8 bases that match TRBD1. Germline CDR1 reads SGHRS; CDR2 reads YFSETQ. The CDR3 length is 18 residues. CDR3 loop: CASILPRTGRSTNEKLFF. The CDR3 DNA sequence: TGCGCCAGCATCTTGCCGAGGACAGGGCGGTCTACTAATGAAAAACTGTTTTTT.

V is TRBV2 and J is TRBJ1-6; D gene ambiguous. Per the germline V gene, CDR1 is SNHLY and CDR2 is FYNNEI. Deletions cut 1 base from V and 5 bases from J, with 15 bases between. The CDR3 length is 17 residues. CDR3 loop: CASSEDSPGLNNSPLHF. As DNA, the CDR3 is TGTGCCAGCAGTGAAGACTCGCCAGGCCTCAATAATTCACCCCTCCACTTT.

This rearrangement joins TRBV7-9 to TRBJ2-3; 7 bases line up with TRBD1. This CDR3 has 16 amino acids. V shed 5 bases, J shed 0 bases, and the junction held 8 bases outside the gene matches. CDR1 is SEHNR and CDR2 is FQNEAQ in the germline V gene (reference sequence). The CDR3 loop reads CASSTRDSFSTDTQYF. In nucleotides, the CDR3 is TGTGCCAGCAGCACCCGGGACAGCTTTAGCACAGATACGCAGTATTTT.

For the CDR3, the DNA is TGTGCCAGCAGCTCGCAACAGGGGATGGGTGAGGGAAAACTGTTTTTT. Translating gives CASSSQQGMGEGKLFF. The chain joins TRBV14 to TRBJ1-4; 7 nucleotides align to TRBD1. V was clipped by 5 bases and J by 10 bases; unmatched bases: 16. Germline V gene sequence: CDR1 SGHDN, CDR2 FVKESK. The length of the CDR3 is 16 residues.